Below, 5 T cell receptor beta chains from the same sample are listed, as sequenced in a study of cytomegalovirus exposure and HLA in healthy donors. The PCR was carried out with 60 Vbeta primers and 13 Jbeta primers. Here immunoSEQ multiplex PCR was the method, and the copy in TCRdb shows in-frame clones only, minus some. The sample's table shows 60,000 to 75,000 clones. Sequenced input: PBMCs. These receptors were obtained from a female donor in good health and CMV-seropositive.

The chain couples TRBV5-1 to TRBJ2-5, with 10 bases lining up with TRBD2. The germline V gene encodes CDR1 SGHRS and CDR2 YFSETQ. CDR3 size: 16 residues. Trimming removed 0 bases from V and 5 bases from J; junction bases left unmatched: 7. The CDR3 DNA is TGCGCCAGCAGCTTGGTCCTAGCGGGAGTAGGGGAGACCCAGTACTTC. This sequence encodes CASSLVLAGVGETQYF.

The chain has TRBV10-3 and TRBJ1-5; TRBD1 is a possible D gene (6 bases). From germline, CDR1 is ENHRY and CDR2 SYGVKD. The CDR3 contains 14 residues. The V end lost 5 bases, the J end lost 4 bases, and 12 bases lay between the germline ends. DNA of the CDR3: TGTGCCATCAGTCCGGGGGGCGGGAATCAGCCCCAGCATTTT. Protein: CAISPGGGNQPQHF.

This sequence joins TRBV7-9 and TRBJ2-3; 9 bases fit TRBD1. The germline CDR1 and CDR2 sequences are SEHNR and FQNEAQ (reference sequence). The V gene end was trimmed by 5 bases and the J gene end by 2 bases; junction bases not matched to a gene: 8. There are 16 residues in the CDR3. CDR3 in DNA: TGTGCCAGCAGCCGCCCCCGGGACAGGGCCACAGATACGCAGTATTTT. Its protein product is CASSRPRDRATDTQYF.

The V call is TRBV9, the J call TRBJ2-1; 8 bases fit TRBD2. J gave up 6 bases and V 0 bases, and 5 bases lay outside the gene matches. Germline V gene lookup returns CDR1 SGDLS and CDR2 YYNGEE. The CDR3 is made up of 15 amino acids. The CDR3 sequence: CASSVAPSGSNEQFF. The CDR3 nucleotides are TGTGCCAGCAGCGTAGCTCCTAGCGGGTCCAATGAGCAGTTCTTC.

The rearrangement links TRBV19 to TRBJ2-7, with 12 bases matching TRBD2. This CDR3 comprises 15 residues. Germline-derived CDR1 and CDR2 are LNHDA and SQIVND (reference sequence). The ends lost 5 bases at V and 3 bases at J; junction bases unmatched: 5. The CDR3 sequence: CASSDGLAGSYEQYF. Here the CDR3 DNA reads TGTGCCAGTAGTGACGGACTAGCGGGGAGCTACGAGCAGTACTTC. Full variable domain (missing parts from reference TRBV19 and TRBJ2-7): DGGITQSPKYLFRKEGQNVTLSCEQNLNHDAMYWYRQDPGQGLRLIYYSQIVNDFQKGDIAEGYSVSREKKESFPLTVTSAQKNPTAFYLCASSDGLAGSYEQYFGPGTRLTVT.